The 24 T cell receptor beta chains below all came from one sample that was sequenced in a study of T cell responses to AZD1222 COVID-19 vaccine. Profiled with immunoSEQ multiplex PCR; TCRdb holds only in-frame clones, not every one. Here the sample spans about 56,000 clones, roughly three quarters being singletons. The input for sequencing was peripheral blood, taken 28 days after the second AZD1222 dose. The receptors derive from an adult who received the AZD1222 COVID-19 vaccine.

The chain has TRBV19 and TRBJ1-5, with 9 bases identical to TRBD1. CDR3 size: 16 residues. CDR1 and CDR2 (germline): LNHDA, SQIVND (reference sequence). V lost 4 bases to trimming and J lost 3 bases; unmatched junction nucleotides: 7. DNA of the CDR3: TGTGCCAGTAGTACTCAAACAGGGGGCTACAATCAGCCCCAGCATTTT. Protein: CASSTQTGGYNQPQHF.

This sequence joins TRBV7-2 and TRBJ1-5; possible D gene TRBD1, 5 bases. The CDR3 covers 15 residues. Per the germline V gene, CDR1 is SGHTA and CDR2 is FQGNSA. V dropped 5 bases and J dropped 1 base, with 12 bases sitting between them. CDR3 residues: CASSPGGGSNQPQHF. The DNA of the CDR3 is TGTGCCAGCAGCCCCGGTGGGGGGAGCAATCAGCCCCAGCATTTT.

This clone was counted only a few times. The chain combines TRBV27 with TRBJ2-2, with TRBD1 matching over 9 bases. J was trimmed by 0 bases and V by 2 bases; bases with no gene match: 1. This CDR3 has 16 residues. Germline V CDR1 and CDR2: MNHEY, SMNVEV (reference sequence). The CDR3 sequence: CASSLRTGANTGELFF. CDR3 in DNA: TGTGCCAGCAGTTTAAGGACAGGGGCGAACACCGGGGAGCTGTTTTTT.

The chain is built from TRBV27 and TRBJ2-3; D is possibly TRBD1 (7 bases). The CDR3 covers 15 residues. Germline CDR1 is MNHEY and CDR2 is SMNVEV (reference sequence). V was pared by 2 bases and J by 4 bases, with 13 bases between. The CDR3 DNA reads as TGTGCCAGCAGTTTAGCCAGGGGGGTCGCAGATACGCAGTATTTT. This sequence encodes CASSLARGVADTQYF.

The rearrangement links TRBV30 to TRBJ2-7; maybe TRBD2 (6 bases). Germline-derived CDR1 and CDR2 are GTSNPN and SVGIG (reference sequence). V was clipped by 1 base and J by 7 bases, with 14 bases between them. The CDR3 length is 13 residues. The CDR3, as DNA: TGTGCCTGGAGTGCGCCGGGACTCTTAGAGCAGTACTTC. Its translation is CAWSAPGLLEQYF.

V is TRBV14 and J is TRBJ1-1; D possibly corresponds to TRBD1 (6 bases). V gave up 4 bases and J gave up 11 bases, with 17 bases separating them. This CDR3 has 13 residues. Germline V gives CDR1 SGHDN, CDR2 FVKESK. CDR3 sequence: CASSPQGPHRAFF. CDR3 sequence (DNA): TGTGCCAGCAGCCCACAGGGTCCCCACCGGGCTTTCTTT. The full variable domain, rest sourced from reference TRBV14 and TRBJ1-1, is EAGVTQFPSHSVIEKGQTVTLRCDPISGHDNLYWYRRVMGKEIKFLLHFVKESKQDESGMPNNRFLAERTGGTYSTLKVQPAELEDSGVYFCASSPQGPHRAFFGQGTRLTVV.

CDR3 sequence reads: CASSGRQGNQPQHF. DNA of the CDR3: TGTGCCAGCAGCGGACGCCAAGGGAATCAGCCCCAGCATTTT. The chain links TRBV5-4 to TRBJ1-5; D call uncertain. CDR1 and CDR2 (germline): SGHNT, YYREEE (reference sequence). The CDR3 sequence is 14 residues long. V dropped 4 bases and J dropped 4 bases, with 12 bases sitting between them.

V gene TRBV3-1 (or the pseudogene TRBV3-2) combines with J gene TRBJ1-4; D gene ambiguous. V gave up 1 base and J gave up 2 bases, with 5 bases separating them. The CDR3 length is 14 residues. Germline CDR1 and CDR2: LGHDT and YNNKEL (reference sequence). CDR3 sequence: CASSQGVTNEKLFF. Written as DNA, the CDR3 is TGTGCCAGCAGCCAAGGCGTCACTAATGAAAAACTGTTTTTT.

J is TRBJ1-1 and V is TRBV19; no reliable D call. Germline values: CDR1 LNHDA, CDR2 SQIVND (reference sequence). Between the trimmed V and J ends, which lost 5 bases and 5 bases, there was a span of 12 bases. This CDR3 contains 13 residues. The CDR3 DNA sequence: TGTGCCAGTAGTTTGAGGGAAGAAACTGAAGCTTTCTTT. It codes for CASSLREETEAFF.

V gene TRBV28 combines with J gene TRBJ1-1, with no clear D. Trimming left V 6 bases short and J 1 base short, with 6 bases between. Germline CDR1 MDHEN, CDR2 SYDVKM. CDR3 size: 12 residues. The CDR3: CASRLANTEAFF. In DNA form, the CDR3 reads TGTGCCAGCAGGCTGGCGAACACTGAAGCTTTCTTT. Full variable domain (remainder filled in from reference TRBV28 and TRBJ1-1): DVKVTQSSRYLVKRTGEKVFLECVQDMDHENMFWYRQDPGLGLRLIYFSYDVKMKEKGDIPEGYSVSREKKERFSLILESASTNQTSMYLCASRLANTEAFFGQGTRLTVV.

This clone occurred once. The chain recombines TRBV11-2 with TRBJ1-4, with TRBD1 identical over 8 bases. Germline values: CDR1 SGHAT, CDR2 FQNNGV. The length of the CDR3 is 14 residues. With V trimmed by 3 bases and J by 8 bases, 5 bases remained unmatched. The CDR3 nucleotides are TGTGCCAGCAGCTTGGACAGGGCGAGGGAAAAACTGTTTTTT. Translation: CASSLDRAREKLFF.

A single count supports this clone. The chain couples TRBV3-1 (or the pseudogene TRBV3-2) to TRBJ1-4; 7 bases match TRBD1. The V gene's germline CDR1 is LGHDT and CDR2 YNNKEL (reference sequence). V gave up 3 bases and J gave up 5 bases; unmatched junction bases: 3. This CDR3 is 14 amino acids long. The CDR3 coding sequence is TGTGCCAGCAGCCAGGGACAGCCGAATGAAAAACTGTTTTTT. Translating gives CASSQGQPNEKLFF.

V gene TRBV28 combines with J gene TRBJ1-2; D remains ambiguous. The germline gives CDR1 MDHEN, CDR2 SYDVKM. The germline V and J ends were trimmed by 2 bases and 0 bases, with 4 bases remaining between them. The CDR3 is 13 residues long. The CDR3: CASSLAANYGYTF. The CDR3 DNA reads TGTGCCAGCAGTTTAGCGGCTAACTATGGCTACACCTTC.

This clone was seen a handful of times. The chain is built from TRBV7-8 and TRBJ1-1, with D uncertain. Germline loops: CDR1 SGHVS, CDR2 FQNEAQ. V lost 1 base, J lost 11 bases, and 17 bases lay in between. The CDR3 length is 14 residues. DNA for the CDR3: TGTGCCAGCAGCTTAGTGATAGGAATCGGTATGGCTTTCTTT. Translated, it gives CASSLVIGIGMAFF.

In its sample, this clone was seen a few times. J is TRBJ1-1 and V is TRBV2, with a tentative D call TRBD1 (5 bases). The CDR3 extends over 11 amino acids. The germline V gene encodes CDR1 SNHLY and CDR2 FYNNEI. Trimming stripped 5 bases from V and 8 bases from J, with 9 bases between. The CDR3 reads CASSTGLEAFF. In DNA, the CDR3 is TGTGCCAGCAGTACAGGATTAGAAGCTTTCTTT.

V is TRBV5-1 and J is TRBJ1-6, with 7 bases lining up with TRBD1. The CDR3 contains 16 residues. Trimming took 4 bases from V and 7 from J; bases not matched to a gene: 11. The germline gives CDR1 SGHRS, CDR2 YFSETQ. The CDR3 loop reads CASSLFPGQSNSPLHF. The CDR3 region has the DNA TGCGCCAGCAGCCTCTTTCCGGGACAGAGCAATTCACCCCTCCACTTT.

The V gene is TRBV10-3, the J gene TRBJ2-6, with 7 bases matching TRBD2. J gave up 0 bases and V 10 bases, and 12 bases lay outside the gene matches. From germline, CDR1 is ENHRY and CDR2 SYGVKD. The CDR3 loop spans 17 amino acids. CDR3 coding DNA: TGTGCCACTAAAGGTGGGGGAGGGCTCTCTGGGGCCAACGTCCTGACTTTC. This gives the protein CATKGGGGLSGANVLTF.

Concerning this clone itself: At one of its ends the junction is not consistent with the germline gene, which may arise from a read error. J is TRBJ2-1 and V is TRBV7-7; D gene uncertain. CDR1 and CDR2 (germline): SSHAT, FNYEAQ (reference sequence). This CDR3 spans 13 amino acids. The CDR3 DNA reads TGTGCTAGCAGCTTAGGAATATACAATGAGCAGTTCTTC. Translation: CASSLGIYNEQFF.

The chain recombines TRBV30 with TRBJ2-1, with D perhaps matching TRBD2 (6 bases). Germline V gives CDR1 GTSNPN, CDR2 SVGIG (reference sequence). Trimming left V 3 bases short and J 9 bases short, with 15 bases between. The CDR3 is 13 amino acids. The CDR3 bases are TGTGCCTGGAGGAGGGACTTCCGCGGTGAGCAGTTCTTC. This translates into CAWRRDFRGEQFF. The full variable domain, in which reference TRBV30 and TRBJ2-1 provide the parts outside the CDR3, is SQTIHQWPATLVQPVGSPLSLECTVEGTSNPNLYWYRQAAGRGLQLLFYSVGIGQISSEVPQNLSASRPQDRQFILSSKKLLLSDSGFYLCAWRRDFRGEQFFGPGTRLTVL.

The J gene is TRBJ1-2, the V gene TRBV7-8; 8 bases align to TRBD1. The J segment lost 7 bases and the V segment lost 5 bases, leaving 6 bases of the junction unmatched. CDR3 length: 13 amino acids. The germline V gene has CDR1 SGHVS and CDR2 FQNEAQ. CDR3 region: CASSTTGVRGYTF. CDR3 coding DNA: TGTGCCAGCAGCACGACAGGGGTTCGTGGCTACACCTTC. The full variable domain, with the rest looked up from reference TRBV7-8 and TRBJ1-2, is GAGVSQSPRYKVAKRGQDVALRCDPISGHVSLFWYQQALGQGPEFLTYFQNEAQLDKSGLPSDRFFAERPEGSVSTLKIQRTQQEDSAVYLCASSTTGVRGYTFGSGTRLTVV.

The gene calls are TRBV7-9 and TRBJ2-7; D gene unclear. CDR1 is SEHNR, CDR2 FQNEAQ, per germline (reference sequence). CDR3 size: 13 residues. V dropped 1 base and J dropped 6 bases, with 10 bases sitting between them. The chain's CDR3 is CASSLGQLTEQYV. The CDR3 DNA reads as TGTGCCAGCAGCTTAGGGCAGCTTACCGAGCAGTACGTC.

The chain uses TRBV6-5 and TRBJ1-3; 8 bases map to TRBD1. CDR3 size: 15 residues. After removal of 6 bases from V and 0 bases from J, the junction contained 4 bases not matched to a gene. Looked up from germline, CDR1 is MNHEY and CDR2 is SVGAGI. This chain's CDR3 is CASRNTGGSGNTIYF. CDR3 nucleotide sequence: TGTGCCAGCAGGAATACAGGGGGCTCTGGAAACACCATATATTTT.

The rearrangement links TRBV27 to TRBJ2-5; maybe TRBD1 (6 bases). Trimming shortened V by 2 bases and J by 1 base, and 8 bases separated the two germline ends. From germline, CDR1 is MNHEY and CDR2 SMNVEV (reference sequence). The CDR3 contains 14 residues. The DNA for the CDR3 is TGTGCCAGCAGTTTAAGGGGGAGCCAAGAGACCCAGTACTTC. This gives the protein CASSLRGSQETQYF.

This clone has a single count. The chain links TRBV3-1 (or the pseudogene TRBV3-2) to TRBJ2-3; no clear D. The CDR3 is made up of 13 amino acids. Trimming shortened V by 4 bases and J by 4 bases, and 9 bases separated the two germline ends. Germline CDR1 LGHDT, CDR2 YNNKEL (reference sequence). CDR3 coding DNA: TGTGCCAGCAGCCCCCTCCAGGCAGATACGCAGTATTTT. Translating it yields CASSPLQADTQYF.